The next 8 T cell receptor beta chains were all read from a single sample in a study of blood T cell repertoires in COVID-19. Repertoires were generated with immunoSEQ multiplex PCR, while TCRdb's copy carries only in-frame clones and drops some. Among 150,000 to 200,000 clones listed, approximately 81% were seen once. Sequencing was carried out using peripheral blood. The receptors shown here come from a man aged 35 to 55 with acute or convalescent COVID-19.

This rearrangement joins TRBV30 to TRBJ1-2, with D perhaps matching TRBD1 (5 bases). The germline gives CDR1 GTSNPN, CDR2 SVGIG (reference sequence). Trimming removed 2 bases at V and 4 bases at J, with 8 bases between. The CDR3 is made up of 12 amino acids. The CDR3 DNA reads as TGTGCCTGGAGTCCCGACAGCTATGGCTACACCTTC. This encodes CAWSPDSYGYTF.

The chain has TRBV5-4 and TRBJ2-1, with 7 bases that match TRBD1. J gave up 5 bases and V 3 bases, and 11 bases lay outside the gene matches. This CDR3 contains 16 residues. Germline assignment: CDR1 SGHNT and CDR2 YYREEE (reference sequence). The CDR3 DNA sequence: TGTGCCAGCAGCTGGGACGACAGGGCAACCGACAATGAGCAGTTCTTC. This encodes CASSWDDRATDNEQFF.

The V and J genes are TRBV2 and TRBJ2-1; perhaps TRBD2 as D (7 bases). V dropped 7 bases and J dropped 7 bases, with 17 bases sitting between them. Germline assignment: CDR1 SNHLY and CDR2 FYNNEI. CDR3 size: 14 residues. CDR3 sequence: CASTLRGAGNEQFF. In nucleotides, the CDR3 is TGTGCCAGCACCCTTCGGGGGGCGGGAAATGAGCAGTTCTTC.

J is TRBJ1-1 and V is TRBV5-1; D call uncertain. The CDR3 is 14 amino acids. The germline V gene encodes CDR1 SGHRS and CDR2 YFSETQ. V lost 6 bases, J lost 0 bases, and 12 bases lay in between. The CDR3 spells CASNSQAMNTEAFF. The CDR3 region has the DNA TGCGCCAGCAATTCGCAGGCCATGAACACTGAAGCTTTCTTT.

This rearrangement joins TRBV14 to TRBJ2-7; 12 bases agree with TRBD1. The germline CDR1 and CDR2 sequences are SGHDN and FVKESK. CDR3 length equals 16 residues. V gave up 5 bases and J gave up 7 bases; unmatched junction bases: 12. CDR3 coding DNA: TGTGCCAGCAGCTCCCTCCCGGGACAGGGGGCGCATGAGCAGTACTTC. Translating gives CASSSLPGQGAHEQYF.

The chain links TRBV6-2 or TRBV6-3 to TRBJ1-6, with TRBD1 as a possible D gene (5 bases). Germline loops: CDR1 MNHEY, CDR2 SVGEGT. There are 15 residues in the CDR3. Trimming took off 5 bases at V and 5 bases at J, with 13 bases between the two ends. CDR3 amino acids: CASSPREGDNSPLHF. CDR3 nucleotides: TGTGCCAGCAGTCCGCGTGAAGGGGATAATTCACCCCTCCACTTT.

This chain links TRBV3-1 (or the pseudogene TRBV3-2) with TRBJ1-2; D not certain. The CDR3 totals 12 residues. Trimming shortened V by 2 bases and J by 3 bases, and 4 bases separated the two germline ends. From germline, CDR1 is LGHDT and CDR2 YNNKEL (reference sequence). The CDR3 protein is CASSQRDYGYTF. As DNA, the CDR3 is TGTGCCAGCAGCCAACGAGACTATGGCTACACCTTC.

This chain links TRBV3-1 (or the pseudogene TRBV3-2) with TRBJ1-1; D is ambiguous. The V gene's germline CDR1 is LGHDT and CDR2 YNNKEL (reference sequence). The V and J ends lost 2 bases and 1 base respectively, with 5 bases between them. The CDR3 is 13 amino acids. The DNA of the CDR3 is TGTGCCAGCAGCCAAACCAGGAACACTGAAGCTTTCTTT. It codes for CASSQTRNTEAFF.